This T cell receptor (beta chain) was obtained from a study of T-cell reconstitution after alpha-beta-depleted transplantation in children. This clonotype was observed many times. The germline V gene has CDR1 MNHEY and CDR2 SVGEGT. The CDR3 runs to 14 residues. Unmatched junction bases numbered 7, after V lost 7 bases and J lost 6 bases. A library of TCRbeta sequences, prepared with unique molecular identifiers, was generated. TCRdb independently ran MiXCR on the PCR reads; one entry per CDR3 protein. Here the sample spans 70,000 to 95,000 distinct CDR3 sequences, more than 10% being singletons. Here the sequenced sample was PBMCs from the stem cell graft donor, taken from the stem cell graft. The origin of this receptor is a human donor who donated a stem cell graft to a child with inherited bone marrow failure. The genes are TRBV6-2 or TRBV6-3 and TRBJ2-7; 12 bases line up with TRBD2. The CDR3 sequence: CASTWTSGASEQYF. The CDR3 nucleotides read TGTGCCAGCACCTGGACTAGCGGGGCCTCCGAGCAGTACTTC.